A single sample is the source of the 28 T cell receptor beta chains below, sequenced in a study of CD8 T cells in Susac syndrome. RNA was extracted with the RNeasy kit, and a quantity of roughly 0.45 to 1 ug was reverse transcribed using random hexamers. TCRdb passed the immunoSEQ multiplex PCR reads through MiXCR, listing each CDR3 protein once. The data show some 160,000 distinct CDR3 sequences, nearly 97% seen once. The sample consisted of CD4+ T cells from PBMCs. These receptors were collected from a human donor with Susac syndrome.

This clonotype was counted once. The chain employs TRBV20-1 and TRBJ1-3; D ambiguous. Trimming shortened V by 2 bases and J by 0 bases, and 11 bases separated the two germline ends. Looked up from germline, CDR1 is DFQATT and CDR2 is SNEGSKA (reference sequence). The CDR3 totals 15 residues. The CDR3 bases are TGCAGTGCTAGACGGGCCGCTGACTCTGGAAACACCATATATTTT. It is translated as CSARRAADSGNTIYF.

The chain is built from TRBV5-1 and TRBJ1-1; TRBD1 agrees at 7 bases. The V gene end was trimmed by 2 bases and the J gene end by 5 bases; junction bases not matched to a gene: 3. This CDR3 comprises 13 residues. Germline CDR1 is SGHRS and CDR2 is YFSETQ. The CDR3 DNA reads TGCGCCAGCAGCTTCGAGGGGGCGACTGAAGCTTTCTTT. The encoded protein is CASSFEGATEAFF.

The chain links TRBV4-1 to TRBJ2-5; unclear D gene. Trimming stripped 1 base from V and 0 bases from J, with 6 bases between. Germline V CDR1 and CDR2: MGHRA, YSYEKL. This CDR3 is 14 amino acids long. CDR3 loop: CASSQVLHQETQYF. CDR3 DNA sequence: TGCGCCAGCAGCCAAGTACTCCACCAAGAGACCCAGTACTTC.

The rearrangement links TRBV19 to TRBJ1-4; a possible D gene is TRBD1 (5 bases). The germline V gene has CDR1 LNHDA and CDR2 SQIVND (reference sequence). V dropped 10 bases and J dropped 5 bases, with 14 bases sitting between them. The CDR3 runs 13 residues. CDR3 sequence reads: CATRRGFNEKLFF. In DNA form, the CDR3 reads TGTGCCACCCGACGGGGCTTCAATGAAAAACTGTTTTTT.

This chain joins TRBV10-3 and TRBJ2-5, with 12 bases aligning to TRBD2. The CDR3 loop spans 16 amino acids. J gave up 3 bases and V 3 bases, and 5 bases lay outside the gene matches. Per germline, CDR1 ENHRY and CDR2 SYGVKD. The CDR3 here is CAISDEGLAGKETQYF. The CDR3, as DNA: TGTGCCATCAGTGACGAGGGACTAGCGGGTAAAGAGACCCAGTACTTC.

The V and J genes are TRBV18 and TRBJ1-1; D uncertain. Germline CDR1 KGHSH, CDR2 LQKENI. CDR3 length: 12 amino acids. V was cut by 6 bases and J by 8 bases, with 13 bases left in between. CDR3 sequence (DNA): TGTGCCAGCTCGCAAGACTTAGGGGAAGCTTTCTTT. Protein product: CASSQDLGEAFF.

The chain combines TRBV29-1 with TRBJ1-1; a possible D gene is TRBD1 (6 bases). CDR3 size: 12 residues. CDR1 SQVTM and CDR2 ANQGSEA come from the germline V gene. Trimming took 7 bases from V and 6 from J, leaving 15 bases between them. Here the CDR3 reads CSAELGTSEAFF. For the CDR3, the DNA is TGCAGCGCAGAGCTTGGGACATCTGAAGCTTTCTTT.

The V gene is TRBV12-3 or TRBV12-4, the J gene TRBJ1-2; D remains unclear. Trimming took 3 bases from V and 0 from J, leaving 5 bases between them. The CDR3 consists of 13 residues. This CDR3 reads CASSLEANYGYTF. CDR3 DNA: TGTGCCAGCAGTTTGGAAGCTAACTATGGCTACACCTTC.

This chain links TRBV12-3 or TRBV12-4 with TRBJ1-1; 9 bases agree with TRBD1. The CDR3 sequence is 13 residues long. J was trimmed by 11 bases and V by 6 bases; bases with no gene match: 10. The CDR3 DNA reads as TGTGCCAGCAGAACGCCCGCTGACAGGGGGGCTTTCTTT. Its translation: CASRTPADRGAFF.

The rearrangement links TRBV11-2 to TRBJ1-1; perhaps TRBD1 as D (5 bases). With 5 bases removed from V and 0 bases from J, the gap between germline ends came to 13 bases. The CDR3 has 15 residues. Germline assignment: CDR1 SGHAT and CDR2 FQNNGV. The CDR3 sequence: CASSPLGGLNTEAFF. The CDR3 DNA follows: TGTGCCAGCAGCCCACTCGGGGGTTTGAACACTGAAGCTTTCTTT.

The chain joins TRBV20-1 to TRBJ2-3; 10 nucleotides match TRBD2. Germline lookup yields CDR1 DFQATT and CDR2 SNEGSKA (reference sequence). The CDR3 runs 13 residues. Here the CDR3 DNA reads TGCAGGCCTAGCGGGAGCTCCAGAGATACGCAGTATTTT. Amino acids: CRPSGSSRDTQYF.

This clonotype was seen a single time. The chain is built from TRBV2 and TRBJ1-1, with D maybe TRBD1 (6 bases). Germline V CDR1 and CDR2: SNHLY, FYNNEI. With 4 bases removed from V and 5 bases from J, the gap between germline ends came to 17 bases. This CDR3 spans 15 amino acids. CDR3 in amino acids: CASSVRVQGWTEAFF. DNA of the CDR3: TGTGCCAGCAGTGTTCGAGTACAGGGTTGGACTGAAGCTTTCTTT.

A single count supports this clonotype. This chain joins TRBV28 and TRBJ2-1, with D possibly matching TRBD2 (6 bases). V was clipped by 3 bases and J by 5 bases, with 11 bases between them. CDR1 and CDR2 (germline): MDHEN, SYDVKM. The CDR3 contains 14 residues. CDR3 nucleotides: TGTGCCAGCAGTTTCCGCGGGGCCGACAATGAGCAGTTCTTC. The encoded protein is CASSFRGADNEQFF.

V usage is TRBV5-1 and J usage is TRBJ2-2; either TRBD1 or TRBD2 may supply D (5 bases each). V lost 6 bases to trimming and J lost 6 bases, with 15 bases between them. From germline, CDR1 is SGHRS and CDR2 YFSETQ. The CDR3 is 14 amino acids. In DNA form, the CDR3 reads TGCGCCAGCAAGGGACCCAGTCGTCCCGGGGAGCTGTTTTTT. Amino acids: CASKGPSRPGELFF.

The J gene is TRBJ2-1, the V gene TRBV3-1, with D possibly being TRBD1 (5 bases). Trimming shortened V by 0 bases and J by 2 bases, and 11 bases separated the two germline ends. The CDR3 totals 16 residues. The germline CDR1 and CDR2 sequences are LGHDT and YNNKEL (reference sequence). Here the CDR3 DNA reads TGTGCCAGCAGCCAAGAAAGGCTAGGGGCCTACAATGAGCAGTTCTTC. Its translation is CASSQERLGAYNEQFF.

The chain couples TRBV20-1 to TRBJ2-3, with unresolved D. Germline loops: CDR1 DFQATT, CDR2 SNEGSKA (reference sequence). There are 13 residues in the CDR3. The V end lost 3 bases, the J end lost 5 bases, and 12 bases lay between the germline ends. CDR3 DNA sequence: TGCAGTGCTAGTGAATGGGCCGTAGATACGCAGTATTTT. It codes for CSASEWAVDTQYF.

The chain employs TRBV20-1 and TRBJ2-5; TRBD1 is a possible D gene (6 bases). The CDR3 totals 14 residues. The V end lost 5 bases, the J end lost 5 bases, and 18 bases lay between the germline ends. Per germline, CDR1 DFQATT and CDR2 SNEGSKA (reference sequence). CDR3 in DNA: TGCAGTGCTCCGCCCCGCAAAGGGGGTGAGACCCAGTACTTC. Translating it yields CSAPPRKGGETQYF.

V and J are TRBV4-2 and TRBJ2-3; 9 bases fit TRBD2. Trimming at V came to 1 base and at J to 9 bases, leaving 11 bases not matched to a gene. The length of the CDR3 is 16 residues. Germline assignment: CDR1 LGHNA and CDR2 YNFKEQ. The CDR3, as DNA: TGTGCCAGCAGCCAAGGGGTGCGGGGGGGCCGTAAAACGCAGTATTTT. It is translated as CASSQGVRGGRKTQYF.

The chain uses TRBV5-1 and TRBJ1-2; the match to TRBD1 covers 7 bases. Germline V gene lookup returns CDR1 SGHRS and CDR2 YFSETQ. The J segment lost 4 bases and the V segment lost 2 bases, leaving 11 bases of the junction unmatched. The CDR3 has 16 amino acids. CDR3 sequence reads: CASSFGDSRNGYGYTF. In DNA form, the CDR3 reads TGCGCCAGCAGCTTTGGGGACAGTCGAAATGGCTATGGCTACACCTTC.

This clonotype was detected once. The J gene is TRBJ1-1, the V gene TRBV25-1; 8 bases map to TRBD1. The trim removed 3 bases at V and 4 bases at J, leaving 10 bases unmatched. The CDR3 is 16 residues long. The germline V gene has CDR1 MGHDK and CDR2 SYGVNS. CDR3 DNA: TGTGCCAGCAGTGACCGTACAGGGGGAGGGAGCACTGAAGCTTTCTTT. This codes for CASSDRTGGGSTEAFF.

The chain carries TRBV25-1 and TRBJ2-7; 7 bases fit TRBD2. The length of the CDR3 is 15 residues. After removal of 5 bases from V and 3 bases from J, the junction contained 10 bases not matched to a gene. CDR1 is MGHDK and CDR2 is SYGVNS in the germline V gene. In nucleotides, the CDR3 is TGTGCCAGCAGTCGAACGGCGGGAGTTAGCTACGAGCAGTACTTC. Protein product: CASSRTAGVSYEQYF.

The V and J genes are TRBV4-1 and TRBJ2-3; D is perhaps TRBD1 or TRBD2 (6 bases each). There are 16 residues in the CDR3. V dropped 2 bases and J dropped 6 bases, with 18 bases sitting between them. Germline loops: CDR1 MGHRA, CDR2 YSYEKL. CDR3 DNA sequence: TGCGCCAGCAGCCAAATTTTTAGTTGGGGGGCGGATACGCAGTATTTT. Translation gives CASSQIFSWGADTQYF.

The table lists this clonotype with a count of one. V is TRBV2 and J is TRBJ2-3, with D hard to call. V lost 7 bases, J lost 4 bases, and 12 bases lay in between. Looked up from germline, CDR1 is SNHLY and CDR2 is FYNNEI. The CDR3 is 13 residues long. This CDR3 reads CASNLKGSDTQYF. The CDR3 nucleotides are TGTGCCAGCAACCTGAAGGGTTCAGATACGCAGTATTTT.

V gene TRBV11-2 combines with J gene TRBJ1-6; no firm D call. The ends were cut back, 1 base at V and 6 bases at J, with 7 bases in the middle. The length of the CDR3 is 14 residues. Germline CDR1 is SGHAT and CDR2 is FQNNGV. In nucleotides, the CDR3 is TGTGCCAGCAGCTTAGGCGGTGGTAATTCACCCCTCCACTTT. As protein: CASSLGGGNSPLHF.

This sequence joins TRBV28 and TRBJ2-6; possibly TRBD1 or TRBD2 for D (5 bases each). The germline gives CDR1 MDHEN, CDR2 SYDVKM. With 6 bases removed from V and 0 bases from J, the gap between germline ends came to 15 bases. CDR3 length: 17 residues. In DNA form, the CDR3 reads TGTGCCAGCAGCCCGATGCCAGGGAGCTCTGGGGCCAACGTCCTGACTTTC. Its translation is CASSPMPGSSGANVLTF. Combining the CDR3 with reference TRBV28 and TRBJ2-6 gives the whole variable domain DVKVTQSSRYLVKRTGEKVFLECVQDMDHENMFWYRQDPGLGLRLIYFSYDVKMKEKGDIPEGYSVSREKKERFSLILESASTNQTSMYLCASSPMPGSSGANVLTFGAGSRLTVL.

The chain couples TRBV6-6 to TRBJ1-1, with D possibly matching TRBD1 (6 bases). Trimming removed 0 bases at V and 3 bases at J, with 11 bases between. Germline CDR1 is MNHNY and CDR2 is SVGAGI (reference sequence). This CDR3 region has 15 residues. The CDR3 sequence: CASSYSRGYHTEAFF. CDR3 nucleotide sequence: TGTGCCAGCAGTTACTCGAGGGGGTATCACACTGAAGCTTTCTTT.

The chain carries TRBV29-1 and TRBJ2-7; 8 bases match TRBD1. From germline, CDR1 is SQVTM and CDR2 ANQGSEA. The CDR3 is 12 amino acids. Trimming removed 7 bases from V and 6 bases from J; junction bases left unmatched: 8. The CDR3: CSGGGQGREQYF. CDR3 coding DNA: TGCAGCGGCGGTGGACAGGGTCGCGAGCAGTACTTC.

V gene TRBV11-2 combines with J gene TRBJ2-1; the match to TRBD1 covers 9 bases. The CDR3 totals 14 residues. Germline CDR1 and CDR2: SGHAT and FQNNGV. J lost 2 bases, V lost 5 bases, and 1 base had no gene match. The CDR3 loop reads CASSRDRAYNEQFF. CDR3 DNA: TGTGCCAGCAGCCGGGACAGGGCCTACAATGAGCAGTTCTTC.